Presented here are 10 T cell receptor beta chains from one specimen sequenced in a study of beta chain features in type 1 diabetes. Findings and caveats of the study: Across all four CD4+ subsets, people with type 1 diabetes showed modestly shorter TCRB CDR3s.

Their recognized antigens are unknown. The investigators reverse transcribed all of the isolated RNA, so they sequenced expressed TCRB transcripts. Clones were sequenced by immunoSEQ multiplex PCR, and TCRdb holds only the in-frame ones, with some missing. In the table there are more than 250,000 clones, approximately 16% of which are singletons. Sequenced material: naive CD4+ T cells from blood. These receptors were obtained from a man in his late teens or twenties with type 1 diabetes.

Written as DNA, the CDR3 is TGTGCCAGTAGCCCCCAGCGCGGGGGGGAGACCCAGTACTTC. Amino acids: CASSPQRGGETQYF. The chain carries TRBV19 and TRBJ2-5, with 8 bases identical to TRBD2. The CDR3 sequence is 14 residues long. Germline V gene lookup returns CDR1 LNHDA and CDR2 SQIVND (reference sequence). V lost 6 bases, J lost 5 bases, and 8 bases stayed unmatched.

This clone was detected only a few times. This chain links TRBV9 with TRBJ1-3, with a possible D match to TRBD1 (5 bases). CDR3 size: 15 residues. Germline CDR1 and CDR2: SGDLS and YYNGEE. Trimming removed 1 base at V and 2 bases at J, with 10 bases between. This CDR3 reads CASSVQGLPGNTIYF. CDR3 DNA: TGTGCCAGCAGCGTACAGGGACTTCCTGGAAACACCATATATTTT.

This rearrangement joins TRBV6-5 to TRBJ1-6; no clear D gene. V dropped 9 bases and J dropped 9 bases, with 18 bases sitting between them. Germline V lookup: CDR1 MNHEY, CDR2 SVGAGI. The length of the CDR3 is 14 residues. CDR3 DNA: TGTGCCAGAACCCTCTTAGCGAGGGCTTCACCCCTCCACTTT. It codes for CARTLLARASPLHF.

V and J are TRBV2 and TRBJ2-7; D uncertain. The CDR3 covers 14 residues. Germline CDR1 SNHLY, CDR2 FYNNEI. V lost 5 bases and J 1 base, leaving 12 bases between the germline ends. CDR3 loop: CASSFLDGSYEQYF. The CDR3, as DNA: TGTGCCAGCAGTTTTCTAGATGGGTCCTACGAGCAGTACTTC.

This rearrangement joins TRBV6-5 to TRBJ1-5; a possible D gene is TRBD1 (5 bases). CDR1 and CDR2 from the germline V gene are MNHEY and SVGAGI. Trimming stripped 0 bases from V and 4 bases from J, with 13 bases between. The CDR3 runs to 16 residues. The CDR3 reads CASSYSSRVGNQPQHF. DNA of the CDR3: TGTGCCAGCAGTTACTCTAGCAGGGTTGGGAATCAGCCCCAGCATTTT.

As to this clone: Other DNA variants within this sample encode the same CDR3. The chain joins TRBV9 to TRBJ2-3; 7 nucleotides line up with TRBD2. This CDR3 comprises 16 residues. V was clipped by 0 bases and J by 0 bases; unmatched bases: 4. Germline CDR1 SGDLS, CDR2 YYNGEE. CDR3 protein: CASSVGASGSTDTQYF. The CDR3 region has the DNA TGTGCCAGCAGCGTAGGCGCTAGCGGTAGCACAGATACGCAGTATTTT.

This clone has just a few counts. The gene calls are TRBV28 and TRBJ2-7; maybe TRBD1 (6 bases). CDR1 MDHEN and CDR2 SYDVKM come from the germline V gene. The V and J ends lost 4 bases and 9 bases respectively, with 16 bases between them. The CDR3 covers 13 residues. The CDR3, as DNA: TGTGCCAGCAGTTCCCCACAGGGATTTGTGCAGTACTTC. Protein sequence: CASSSPQGFVQYF.

V usage is TRBV6-5 and J usage is TRBJ1-5, with no clear D. The CDR3 contains 13 residues. Trimming took off 5 bases at V and 5 bases at J, with 10 bases between the two ends. The germline gives CDR1 MNHEY, CDR2 SVGAGI. CDR3 sequence (DNA): TGTGCCAGCAGTCCCGACTTGTATCAGCCCCAGCATTTT. Amino acid sequence: CASSPDLYQPQHF.

This chain joins TRBV5-1 and TRBJ2-2; D ambiguous. The germline gives CDR1 SGHRS, CDR2 YFSETQ. V was clipped by 3 bases and J by 1 base, with 4 bases between them. The CDR3 runs 13 residues. The CDR3 DNA follows: TGCGCCAGCAGCTCCCAGAACACCGGGGAGCTGTTTTTT. It encodes CASSSQNTGELFF.

This clone has only a few counts. This chain joins TRBV15 and TRBJ2-2; TRBD2 matches 11 bases. In germline, CDR1 is LNHNV, CDR2 YYDKDF (reference sequence). CDR3 length: 20 residues. Losses at the gene ends were 4 bases for V and 6 bases for J; bases not matched to a gene: 19. CDR3 nucleotide sequence: TGTGCCACCAGCACTAAACGACTAGCGGGGTTGCCTAGGTGGTCCGGGGAGCTGTTTTTT. It is translated as CATSTKRLAGLPRWSGELFF.